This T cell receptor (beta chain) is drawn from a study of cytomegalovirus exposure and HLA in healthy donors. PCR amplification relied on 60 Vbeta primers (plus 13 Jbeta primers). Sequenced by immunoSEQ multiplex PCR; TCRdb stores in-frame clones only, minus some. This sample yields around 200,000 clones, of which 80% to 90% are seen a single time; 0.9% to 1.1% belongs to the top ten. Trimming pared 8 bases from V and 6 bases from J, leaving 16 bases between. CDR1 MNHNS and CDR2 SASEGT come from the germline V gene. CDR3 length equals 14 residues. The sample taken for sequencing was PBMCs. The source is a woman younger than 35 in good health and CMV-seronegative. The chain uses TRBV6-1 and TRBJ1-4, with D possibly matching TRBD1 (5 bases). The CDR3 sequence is CASCGRGKYEKLFF. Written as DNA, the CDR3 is TGTGCCAGCTGCGGTCGGGGGAAATATGAAAAACTGTTTTTT.